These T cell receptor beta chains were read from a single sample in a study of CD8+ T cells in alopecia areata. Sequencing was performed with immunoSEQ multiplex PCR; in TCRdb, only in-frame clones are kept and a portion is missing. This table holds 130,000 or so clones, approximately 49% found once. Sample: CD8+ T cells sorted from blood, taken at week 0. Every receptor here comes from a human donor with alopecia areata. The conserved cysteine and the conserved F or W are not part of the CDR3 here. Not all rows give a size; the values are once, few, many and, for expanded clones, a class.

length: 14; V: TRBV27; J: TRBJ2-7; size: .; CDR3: ASSFSTGTFTYEQY
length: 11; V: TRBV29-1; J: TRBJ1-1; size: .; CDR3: SVDRQGAAGAF
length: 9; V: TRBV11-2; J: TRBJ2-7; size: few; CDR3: ASSLVGEQY
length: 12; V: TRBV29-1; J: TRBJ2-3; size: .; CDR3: SSAGDRVTDTQY
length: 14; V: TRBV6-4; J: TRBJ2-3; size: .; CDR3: ASSAGTSGGTDTQY
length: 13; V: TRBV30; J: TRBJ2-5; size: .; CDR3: AWSVPGEPAETQY
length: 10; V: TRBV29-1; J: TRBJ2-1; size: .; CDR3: SVDGEKYEQF
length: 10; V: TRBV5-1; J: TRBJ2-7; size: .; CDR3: ASSLPSYEQY
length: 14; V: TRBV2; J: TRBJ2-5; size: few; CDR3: ASSEGSSGIQETQY
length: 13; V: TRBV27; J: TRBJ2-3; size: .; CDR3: ASSAPGQGTDTQY
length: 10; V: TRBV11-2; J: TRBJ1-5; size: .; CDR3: ASSHGRGPQH
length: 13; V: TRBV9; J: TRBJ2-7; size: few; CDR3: ASSEGTAHSYEQY
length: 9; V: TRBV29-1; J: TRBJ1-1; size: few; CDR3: SVEREGEAF
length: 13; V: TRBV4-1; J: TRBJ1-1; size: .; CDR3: ASSQDEDRGTEAF
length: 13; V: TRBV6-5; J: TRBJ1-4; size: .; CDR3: ASSYSGAPNEKLF
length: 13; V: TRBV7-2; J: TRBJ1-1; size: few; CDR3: ASRPPPGRGTEAF
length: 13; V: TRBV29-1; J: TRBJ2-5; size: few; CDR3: SVGLGTSGGETQY
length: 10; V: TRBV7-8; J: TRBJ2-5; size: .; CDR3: ASTIGPETQY
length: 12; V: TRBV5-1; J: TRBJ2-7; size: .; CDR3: ASRGGGFSYEQY
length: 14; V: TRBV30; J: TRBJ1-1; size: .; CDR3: AWGIVWEGPNTEAF
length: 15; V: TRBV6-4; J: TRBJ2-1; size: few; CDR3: ASSEFHSGGAFNEQF
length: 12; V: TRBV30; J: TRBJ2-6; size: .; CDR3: AWSVLGPVGVLT
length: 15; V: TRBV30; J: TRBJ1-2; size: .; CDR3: AWSGEFTRILNYGYT
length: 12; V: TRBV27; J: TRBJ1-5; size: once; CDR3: ASSLRQGDQPQH
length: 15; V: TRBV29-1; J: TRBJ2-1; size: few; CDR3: SVPFYASGGRYNEQF
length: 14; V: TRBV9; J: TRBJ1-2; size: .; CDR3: ASSVATGREAYGYT
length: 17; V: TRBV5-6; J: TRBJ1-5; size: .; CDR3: ASSLSIPREENSNQPQH
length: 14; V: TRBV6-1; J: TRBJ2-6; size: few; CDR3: ASSEADNSGANVLT
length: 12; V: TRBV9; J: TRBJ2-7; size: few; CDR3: ASSEGGQTYEQY
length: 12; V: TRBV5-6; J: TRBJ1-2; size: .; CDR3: ASIPGGINYGYT
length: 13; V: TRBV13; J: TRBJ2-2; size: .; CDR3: ASSTRWQNTGELF
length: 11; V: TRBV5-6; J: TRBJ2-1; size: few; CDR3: ASSITGNNEQF
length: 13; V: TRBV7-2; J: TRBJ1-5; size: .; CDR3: ASRPDRGSNQPQH
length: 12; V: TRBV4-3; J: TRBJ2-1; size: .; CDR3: ASSQGYAYNEQF
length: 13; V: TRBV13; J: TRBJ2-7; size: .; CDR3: ASSSGLGGIYEQY
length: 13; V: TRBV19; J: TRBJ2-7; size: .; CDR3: ASSPTGTRVDEQY
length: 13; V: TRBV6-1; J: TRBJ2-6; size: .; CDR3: ASSETPSGANVLT
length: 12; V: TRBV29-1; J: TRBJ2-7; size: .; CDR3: SVAGTDVSYEQY
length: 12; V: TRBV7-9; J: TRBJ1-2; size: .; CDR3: ASSSRAGARGYT
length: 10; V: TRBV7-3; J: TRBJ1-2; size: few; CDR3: ASSLDGYGYT
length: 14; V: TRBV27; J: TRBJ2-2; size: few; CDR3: ASSSGTGLNTGELF
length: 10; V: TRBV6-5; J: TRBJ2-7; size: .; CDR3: ASSPQGGEQY
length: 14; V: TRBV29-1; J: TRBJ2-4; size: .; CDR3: SVDGLEGSAKNIQY
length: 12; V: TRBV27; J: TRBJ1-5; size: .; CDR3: ASSLAGVYQPQH
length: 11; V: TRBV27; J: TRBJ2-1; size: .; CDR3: ASSLEGDNEQF
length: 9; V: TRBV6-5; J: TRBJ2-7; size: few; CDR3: ASSYYDEQY
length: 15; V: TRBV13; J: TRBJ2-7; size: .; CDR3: ASSPGELTGGSYEQY
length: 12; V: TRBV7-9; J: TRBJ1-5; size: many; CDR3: ASSRDIERQPQH
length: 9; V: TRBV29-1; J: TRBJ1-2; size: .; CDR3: SVGNFNGYT